Following are 13 T cell receptor beta chains from one sample sequenced in a study of T cell repertoires in cytomegalovirus infection (dated by TCRdb to between 2019 and 2020). Sequencing instrument: Illumina HiSeq 1500. TCRdb reprocessed the public reads (quality trimming at Q25 with fastp, clone calling with MiXCR) and kept in-frame beta chains. For every CDR3 protein sequence, its rows merge into one entry that carries the most common genes and DNA. Recorded for this sample are about 680,000 distinct CDR3 sequences; more than 20% of them occurred a single time. Of the sample, 6.5% to 10% falls within the top ten clones. Material: CD8+ T cells from PBMCs. The receptors stem from a human donor in good health (CMV status not recorded). Some clones in this sample may be carry-over from other donors' samples.

On this clonotype: A much larger clone differs from this one at a single base, so this may be a read error. The rearrangement joins TRBV28 to TRBJ2-3; 10 bases are shared with TRBD1. This CDR3 region has 14 residues. Germline V gene sequence: CDR1 MDHEN, CDR2 SYDVKM. The CDR3 DNA sequence: TGTGTCAGCAGTAGGGACAGGGGAGGAGATACGCAGTATTTT. Protein product: CVSSRDRGGDTQYF.

This clonotype has just a few counts. V and J are TRBV7-9 and TRBJ1-4; TRBD1 might be the D (5 bases). The germline CDR1 and CDR2 sequences are SEHNR and FQNEAQ (reference sequence). V lost 4 bases and J lost 8, with 14 bases in between. The CDR3 extends over 14 amino acids. DNA of the CDR3: TGTGCCAGCAGCTCGGGGACGTTTCAGGAAAAACTGTTTTTT. Translation: CASSSGTFQEKLFF.

Of note for this clonotype: A much larger clonotype is one base distant, so this may be a read error. The chain has TRBV4-1 and TRBJ2-1, with 7 bases that match TRBD2. This CDR3 region has 19 residues. Trimming cost V 2 bases and J 0 bases; bases outside gene matches: 13. Germline values: CDR1 MGHRA, CDR2 YSYEKL. The CDR3 here is CASSQPFGASGLSYNEQFF. DNA of the CDR3: TGCGCCAGCAGCCAACCTTTTGGGGCTAGCGGACTCTCCTACAATGAGCAGTTCTTC.

This clonotype was counted only a few times. This rearrangement joins TRBV29-1 to TRBJ1-2; a weak D match, TRBD1 (5 bases). The CDR3 covers 13 residues. The ends were cut back, 7 bases at V and 4 bases at J, with 16 bases in the middle. Germline V gene data show CDR1 as SQVTM and CDR2 as ANQGSEA. Written as DNA, the CDR3 is TGCAGCGCCCCTATGGGGCACGTCTATGGCTACACCTTC. Its protein is CSAPMGHVYGYTF.

The chain has TRBV20-1 and TRBJ2-5, with D perhaps TRBD1 (5 bases). Trimming stripped 4 bases from V and 1 base from J, with 19 bases between. The germline gives CDR1 DFQATT, CDR2 SNEGSKA (reference sequence). The CDR3 runs to 16 residues. CDR3: CSANMWPGISQETQYF. CDR3 DNA sequence: TGCAGTGCTAATATGTGGCCAGGGATCTCCCAAGAGACCCAGTACTTC.

Here the CDR3 reads CASSGPGGANDEQFF. CDR3 coding DNA: TGTGCCAGCAGCGGCCCCGGGGGGGCTAACGATGAGCAGTTCTTC. The gene calls are TRBV5-4 and TRBJ2-1; 8 bases fit TRBD2. J was trimmed by 8 bases and V by 4 bases; bases with no gene match: 11. The germline gives CDR1 SGHNT, CDR2 YYREEE (reference sequence). The CDR3 has 15 amino acids. Drawing the rest from reference TRBV5-4 and TRBJ2-1, the complete variable domain is ETGVTQSPTHLIKTRGQQVTLRCSSQSGHNTVSWYQQALGQGPQFIFQYYREEENGRGNFPPRFSGLQFPNYSSELNVNALELDDSALYLCASSGPGGANDEQFFGPGTRLTVL.

This clonotype was counted a few times. The J gene is TRBJ2-1, the V gene TRBV6-1, with 12 nucleotides matching TRBD2. The CDR3 totals 16 residues. The V and J ends lost 7 bases and 9 bases, in that order; junction bases with no gene match: 13. Germline CDR1 reads MNHNS; CDR2 reads SASEGT. The CDR3 spells CASTPRTSGAHGEQFF. In DNA form, the CDR3 reads TGTGCCAGCACCCCCCGGACTAGCGGGGCCCATGGTGAGCAGTTCTTC.

Ten or more counts support this clonotype. The CDR3 loop reads CASSLVGLGGVEAHEQYV. CDR3 nucleotides: TGTGCCAGCAGCTTAGTAGGCTTGGGCGGGGTAGAGGCCCACGAGCAGTACGTC. V usage is TRBV7-8 and J usage is TRBJ2-7, with a tentative D call TRBD2 (6 bases). There are 18 residues in the CDR3. With 1 base removed from V and 5 bases from J, the gap between germline ends came to 24 bases. The germline V gene has CDR1 SGHVS and CDR2 FQNEAQ.

V gene TRBV2 combines with J gene TRBJ2-3; weak D call: TRBD2 (6 bases). V gave up 4 bases and J gave up 0 bases, with 14 bases separating them. Germline V CDR1 and CDR2: SNHLY, FYNNEI. This CDR3 contains 16 residues. The CDR3 loop reads CASSAFGGASTDTQYF. CDR3 sequence (DNA): TGTGCCAGCAGTGCGTTTGGCGGGGCGAGCACAGATACGCAGTATTTT.

The chain uses TRBV20-1 and TRBJ1-2, with a possible D match to TRBD1 (5 bases). CDR3 size: 14 residues. CDR1 and CDR2 (germline): DFQATT, SNEGSKA (reference sequence). V gave up 0 bases and J gave up 4 bases, with 12 bases separating them. CDR3 DNA sequence: TGCAGTGCTAGAGATCTGTACAGGTCCTATGGCTACACCTTC. Translation gives CSARDLYRSYGYTF.

Details on this clonotype: With only one base between it and a far larger clone, this is likely a read error. The chain links TRBV28 to TRBJ1-5; D unresolved. Germline CDR1 reads MDHEN; CDR2 reads SYDVKM. The CDR3 has 11 residues. The CDR3 is CACSFNQPQHF. CDR3 DNA sequence: TGTGCCTGCAGCTTCAATCAGCCCCAGCATTTT.

The chain couples TRBV19 to TRBJ1-6; D possibly corresponds to TRBD1 (6 bases). Trimming pared 8 bases from V and 5 bases from J, leaving 10 bases between. The CDR3 totals 13 residues. Germline-derived CDR1 and CDR2 are LNHDA and SQIVND (reference sequence). CDR3: CASRTVDNSPLHF. The CDR3, as DNA: TGTGCCAGTCGGACAGTAGATAATTCACCCCTCCACTTT.

V gene TRBV15 combines with J gene TRBJ1-1, with 7 bases matching TRBD1. This CDR3 has 14 amino acids. Germline trimming cut 5 bases from V and 6 bases from J; bases unmatched to any gene: 9. Germline V CDR1 and CDR2: LNHNV, YYDKDF (reference sequence). DNA for the CDR3: TGTGCCACCAGCGTCCAACAGGGGACTGCTGAAGCTTTCTTT. It codes for CATSVQQGTAEAFF.